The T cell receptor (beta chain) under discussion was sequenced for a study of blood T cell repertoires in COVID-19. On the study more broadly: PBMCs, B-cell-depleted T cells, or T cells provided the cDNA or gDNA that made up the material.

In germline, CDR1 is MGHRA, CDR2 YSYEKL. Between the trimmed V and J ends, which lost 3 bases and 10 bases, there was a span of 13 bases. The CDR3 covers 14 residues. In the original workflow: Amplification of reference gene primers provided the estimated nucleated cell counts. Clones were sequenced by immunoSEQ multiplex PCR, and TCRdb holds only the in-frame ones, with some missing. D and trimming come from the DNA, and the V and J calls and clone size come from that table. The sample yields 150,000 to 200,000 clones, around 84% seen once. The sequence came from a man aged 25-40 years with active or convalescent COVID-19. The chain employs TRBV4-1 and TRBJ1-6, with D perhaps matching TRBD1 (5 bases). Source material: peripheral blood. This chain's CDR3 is CASSHPSGKSPLHF. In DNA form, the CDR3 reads TGCGCCAGCAGCCATCCCTCAGGGAAATCACCCCTCCACTTT.